This TCR beta chain was captured by sequencing in a study of patients and donors after allogeneic stem cell transplantation. TCRdb passed the RT-PCR reads through MiXCR, listing each CDR3 protein once. This table has 95,000 to 120,000 distinct CDR3 sequences, around 33% appearing once. The sequence came from a human donor who was either an allogeneic HSCT recipient or a stem cell or donor lymphocyte infusion donor (not recorded which). It is not recorded whose cells these are; they may come from a transplant donor. The specimen was blood, either unsorted or a sorted T cell fraction (not recorded which).

In nucleotides, the CDR3 is TGTGCCAGCAGCGACGGGGCAACTAATGAAAAACTGTTTTTT. Its protein is CASSDGATNEKLFF. The gene calls are TRBV12-3 or TRBV12-4 and TRBJ1-4; D gene ambiguous. There are 14 residues in the CDR3. Trimming took 6 bases from V and 0 from J, leaving 8 bases between them.